Listed below are T cell receptor beta chains from one sample, sequenced in a study of blood T cell repertoires in COVID-19. Generated by immunoSEQ multiplex PCR, the TCRdb table keeps only in-frame clones and is missing some. The sample has 150,000 to 200,000 clones, about 83% seen once; the top ten hold around 13%. The specimen was peripheral blood. The receptor set was obtained from an older woman with COVID-19, enrolled during active disease. Each CDR3 is given with its conserved first and last residue. The order of the fields is CDR3 protein, CDR3 DNA, clone size, J gene, V gene, D gene. D genes are given only for firm matches. Some rows mark clone size as missing; the rest say once, few, many or name a class of expanded clone.

cdr3_aa: CASAPDVSGHNEQFF
cdr3_nt: TGTGCTAGTGCCCCCGACGTGTCAGGCCACAATGAGCAGTTCTTC
clone_size: many
j_call: TRBJ2-1
v_call: TRBV12-5
d_call: .

cdr3_aa: CASSPPGLTYEQYF
cdr3_nt: TGTGCCAGCAGCCCCCCAGGGTTGACCTACGAGCAGTACTTC
clone_size: once
j_call: TRBJ2-7
v_call: TRBV5-4
d_call: .

cdr3_aa: CASSFTGTVNSPLHF
cdr3_nt: TGTGCCAGCAGCTTTACCGGGACAGTCAATTCACCCCTCCACTTT
clone_size: .
j_call: TRBJ1-6
v_call: TRBV11-2
d_call: TRBD1

cdr3_aa: CASSSQRAGGAFF
cdr3_nt: TGTGCCAGCAGCTCCCAGCGGGCAGGGGGAGCTTTCTTT
clone_size: .
j_call: TRBJ1-1
v_call: TRBV11-2
d_call: TRBD1

cdr3_aa: CSAAGGSRSYSYEQYF
cdr3_nt: TGCAGCGCCGCTGGAGGGTCTAGAAGCTATTCCTACGAGCAGTACTTC
clone_size: .
j_call: TRBJ2-7
v_call: TRBV29-1
d_call: .

cdr3_aa: CASSFRDRQNNEQFF
cdr3_nt: TGTGCCAGCAGTTTCCGGGACAGGCAGAACAATGAGCAGTTCTTC
clone_size: .
j_call: TRBJ2-1
v_call: TRBV5-5
d_call: TRBD1

cdr3_aa: CASSGTGGSQPQHF
cdr3_nt: TGTGCCAGCTCCGGGACAGGGGGATCTCAGCCCCAGCATTTT
clone_size: .
j_call: TRBJ1-5
v_call: TRBV19
d_call: TRBD1

cdr3_aa: CASTTSGTETYEQYF
cdr3_nt: TGTGCCAGTACCACGTCTGGGACAGAGACCTACGAGCAGTACTTC
clone_size: .
j_call: TRBJ2-7
v_call: TRBV19
d_call: TRBD1

cdr3_aa: CASSVYPQETQYF
cdr3_nt: TGTGCCAGCTCAGTTTATCCCCAAGAGACCCAGTACTTC
clone_size: once
j_call: TRBJ2-5
v_call: TRBV18
d_call: .

cdr3_aa: CASSQMTGGTDTQYF
cdr3_nt: TGTGCCAGCAGCCAGATGACAGGGGGAACAGATACGCAGTATTTT
clone_size: .
j_call: TRBJ2-3
v_call: TRBV13
d_call: TRBD1

cdr3_aa: CASSMPGGVMGGNQPQHF
cdr3_nt: TGTGCCAGTAGTATGCCAGGGGGAGTAATGGGCGGCAATCAGCCCCAGCATTTT
clone_size: .
j_call: TRBJ1-5
v_call: TRBV19
d_call: TRBD1

cdr3_aa: CAIRQSTSGNTIYF
cdr3_nt: TGTGCCATCAGACAGTCGACCTCTGGAAACACCATATATTTT
clone_size: .
j_call: TRBJ1-3
v_call: TRBV10-3
d_call: .

cdr3_aa: CASSQDWDRNTGELFF
cdr3_nt: TGCGCCAGCAGCCAAGACTGGGACAGGAACACCGGGGAGCTGTTTTTT
clone_size: once
j_call: TRBJ2-2
v_call: TRBV4-1
d_call: TRBD1

cdr3_aa: CASSRTSGGYNEQFF
cdr3_nt: TGTGCCAGCAGTCGGACTAGCGGGGGTTACAATGAGCAGTTCTTC
clone_size: .
j_call: TRBJ2-1
v_call: TRBV6-5
d_call: TRBD2

cdr3_aa: CASSLSVGYNEQFF
cdr3_nt: TGTGCCAGCAGTTTAAGCGTCGGGTACAATGAGCAGTTCTTC
clone_size: .
j_call: TRBJ2-1
v_call: TRBV28
d_call: .

cdr3_aa: CASSPSSSKRSNEQFF
cdr3_nt: TGTGCCAGCTCACCATCCAGTTCAAAACGGAGCAATGAGCAGTTCTTC
clone_size: .
j_call: TRBJ2-1
v_call: TRBV18
d_call: .

cdr3_aa: CASSIGGRVPHEQYF
cdr3_nt: TGTGCCAGTAGTATCGGAGGGAGAGTGCCCCACGAGCAGTACTTC
clone_size: .
j_call: TRBJ2-7
v_call: TRBV19
d_call: .

cdr3_aa: CASSLVDEQFF
cdr3_nt: TGTGCCAGCAGTTTAGTAGATGAGCAGTTCTTC
clone_size: once
j_call: TRBJ2-1
v_call: TRBV12-3/TRBV12-4
d_call: .

cdr3_aa: CASSYSRTGYQPQHF
cdr3_nt: TGTGCCAGCAGTTACTCCCGGACAGGGTACCAGCCCCAGCATTTT
clone_size: .
j_call: TRBJ1-5
v_call: TRBV6-6
d_call: TRBD1

cdr3_aa: CATSAPRGVRETQYF
cdr3_nt: TGTGCCACCAGTGCCCCCCGGGGAGTAAGGGAGACCCAGTACTTC
clone_size: .
j_call: TRBJ2-5
v_call: TRBV24-1
d_call: .

cdr3_aa: CAISGSGGDQPQHF
cdr3_nt: TGTGCCATCAGTGGGTCAGGGGGCGATCAGCCCCAGCATTTT
clone_size: .
j_call: TRBJ1-5
v_call: TRBV10-3
d_call: TRBD1

cdr3_aa: CASSYAGGGEQYF
cdr3_nt: TGTGCCAGCAGTTACGCAGGGGGTGGCGAGCAGTACTTC
clone_size: .
j_call: TRBJ2-7
v_call: TRBV6-6
d_call: TRBD1

cdr3_aa: CAWSPDSGSSYNEQFF
cdr3_nt: TGTGCCTGGAGCCCGGACAGCGGCAGCTCCTACAATGAGCAGTTCTTC
clone_size: once
j_call: TRBJ2-1
v_call: TRBV30
d_call: .

cdr3_aa: CASSISRSYEQYF
cdr3_nt: TGTGCCAGTAGTATAAGCCGATCCTACGAGCAGTACTTC
clone_size: .
j_call: TRBJ2-7
v_call: TRBV19
d_call: .

cdr3_aa: CASSRSGREGRYF
cdr3_nt: TGTGCCAGTAGTCGCAGCGGGCGGGAGGGCCGGTACTTC
clone_size: .
j_call: TRBJ2-5
v_call: TRBV19
d_call: TRBD2

cdr3_aa: CASSPPGGRNTGELFF
cdr3_nt: TGTGCCAGCAGCCCGCCGGGGGGGCGAAACACCGGGGAGCTGTTTTTT
clone_size: .
j_call: TRBJ2-2
v_call: TRBV7-2
d_call: TRBD2

cdr3_aa: CASSLRQGDTYEQYF
cdr3_nt: TGTGCCAGCAGCTTAAGGCAGGGTGATACCTACGAGCAGTACTTC
clone_size: .
j_call: TRBJ2-7
v_call: TRBV11-3
d_call: .

cdr3_aa: CASSAGESGNQPQHF
cdr3_nt: TGTGCCAGTAGCGCAGGGGAGAGCGGCAATCAGCCCCAGCATTTT
clone_size: .
j_call: TRBJ1-5
v_call: TRBV19
d_call: .

cdr3_aa: CASSLSGTGTDTQYF
cdr3_nt: TGTGCCAGCAGCTTGTCCGGGACTGGCACAGATACGCAGTATTTT
clone_size: .
j_call: TRBJ2-3
v_call: TRBV11-1
d_call: .

cdr3_aa: CASSVAGGVEQFF
cdr3_nt: TGTGCCAGCAGCGTAGCAGGGGGAGTGGAGCAGTTCTTC
clone_size: .
j_call: TRBJ2-1
v_call: TRBV9
d_call: TRBD1

cdr3_aa: CASSLPGQGAYGYTF
cdr3_nt: TGTGCCAGCTCACTGCCGGGACAGGGGGCCTATGGCTACACCTTC
clone_size: .
j_call: TRBJ1-2
v_call: TRBV18
d_call: TRBD1

cdr3_aa: CASSQDGRLEAPQHF
cdr3_nt: TGTGCCAGCAGCCAAGATGGGCGTCTGGAGGCGCCCCAGCATTTT
clone_size: .
j_call: TRBJ1-5
v_call: TRBV4-2
d_call: .

cdr3_aa: CASSGTGTGYSNSPLHF
cdr3_nt: TGTGCCAGCAGCGGAACCGGGACAGGGTATTCGAATTCACCCCTCCACTTT
clone_size: .
j_call: TRBJ1-6
v_call: TRBV9
d_call: TRBD1

cdr3_aa: CASTGGYNEQFF
cdr3_nt: TGTGCCTCTACAGGGGGGTACAATGAGCAGTTCTTC
clone_size: few
j_call: TRBJ2-1
v_call: TRBV30
d_call: TRBD1

cdr3_aa: CASSSSGGTDTQYF
cdr3_nt: TGTGCCAGCAGCTCAAGCGGGGGAACAGATACGCAGTATTTT
clone_size: .
j_call: TRBJ2-3
v_call: TRBV13
d_call: TRBD2

cdr3_aa: CASSPGILGNQPQHF
cdr3_nt: TGTGCCAGTAGCCCGGGTATTCTGGGCAATCAGCCCCAGCATTTT
clone_size: .
j_call: TRBJ1-5
v_call: TRBV19
d_call: .

cdr3_aa: CASSQPRSSGRAFWTGELFF
cdr3_nt: TGCGCCAGCAGCCAACCGCGTTCTAGCGGGAGGGCCTTTTGGACCGGGGAGCTGTTTTTT
clone_size: .
j_call: TRBJ2-2
v_call: TRBV4-3
d_call: TRBD2

cdr3_aa: CASSQEGLSYGYTF
cdr3_nt: TGTGCCAGCAGCCAAGAGGGACTTTCCTATGGCTACACCTTC
clone_size: .
j_call: TRBJ1-2
v_call: TRBV14
d_call: .

cdr3_aa: CSVLGVYEQYF
cdr3_nt: TGCAGCGTCCTCGGGGTCTACGAGCAGTACTTC
clone_size: .
j_call: TRBJ2-7
v_call: TRBV29-1
d_call: .

cdr3_aa: CASSIQGANTEAFF
cdr3_nt: TGTGCCAGTAGTATTCAGGGGGCGAACACTGAAGCTTTCTTT
clone_size: .
j_call: TRBJ1-1
v_call: TRBV19
d_call: TRBD1

cdr3_aa: CAISGRDRGQPQHF
cdr3_nt: TGTGCCATCAGTGGCCGGGACAGGGGACAGCCCCAGCATTTT
clone_size: few
j_call: TRBJ1-5
v_call: TRBV10-3
d_call: TRBD1

cdr3_aa: CASRPTGAFGYTF
cdr3_nt: TGTGCCAGCAGACCAACAGGGGCCTTTGGCTACACCTTC
clone_size: once
j_call: TRBJ1-2
v_call: TRBV11-2
d_call: TRBD1

cdr3_aa: CASSRAGGTYEQYF
cdr3_nt: TGTGCCAGCAGCCGAGCGGGAGGGACCTACGAGCAGTACTTC
clone_size: .
j_call: TRBJ2-7
v_call: TRBV5-5
d_call: TRBD2

cdr3_aa: CASSQDLVQGTSYEQYF
cdr3_nt: TGCGCCAGCAGCCAAGATCTGGTACAGGGGACCTCCTACGAGCAGTACTTC
clone_size: .
j_call: TRBJ2-7
v_call: TRBV4-1
d_call: TRBD1

cdr3_aa: CASRGTGAGYTF
cdr3_nt: TGTGCGAGTCGTGGGACAGGGGCTGGCTACACCTTC
clone_size: .
j_call: TRBJ1-2
v_call: TRBV6-5
d_call: TRBD1

cdr3_aa: CASSPTRIRQFF
cdr3_nt: TGTGCCAGCAGCCCGACTAGGATTCGGCAGTTCTTC
clone_size: .
j_call: TRBJ2-1
v_call: TRBV7-8
d_call: .

cdr3_aa: CASSLPKETQYF
cdr3_nt: TGCGCCAGCAGCTTGCCTAAAGAGACCCAGTACTTC
clone_size: .
j_call: TRBJ2-5
v_call: TRBV5-1
d_call: .

cdr3_aa: CASRTGPYNEQFF
cdr3_nt: TGTGCCAGCAGGACAGGGCCCTACAATGAGCAGTTCTTC
clone_size: few
j_call: TRBJ2-1
v_call: TRBV6-5
d_call: TRBD1

cdr3_aa: CASRYRDNSYEQYF
cdr3_nt: TGTGCCAGCAGGTACCGGGACAACTCCTACGAGCAGTACTTC
clone_size: few
j_call: TRBJ2-7
v_call: TRBV6-5
d_call: .

cdr3_aa: CASSIAGSNYNEQFF
cdr3_nt: TGTGCCAGTAGTATAGCGGGAAGTAATTACAATGAGCAGTTCTTC
clone_size: .
j_call: TRBJ2-1
v_call: TRBV19
d_call: .

cdr3_aa: CASGGTSGIGETQYF
cdr3_nt: TGTGCCAGCGGTGGGACTAGCGGGATCGGGGAGACCCAGTACTTC
clone_size: .
j_call: TRBJ2-5
v_call: TRBV27
d_call: TRBD2